Below, 32 T cell receptor beta chains from the same sample are listed, as sequenced in a study of blood T cell repertoires in COVID-19. Method: immunoSEQ multiplex PCR; TCRdb's copy keeps in-frame clones and lacks some. This table has roughly 200,000 clones, around 86% appearing once. Sequencing used PBMCs or T cells enriched from blood (not recorded which). Every receptor here comes from a middle-aged man with acute COVID-19.

This chain joins TRBV19 and TRBJ2-3; 7 positions agree with TRBD1. The V segment lost 6 bases and the J segment 1 base; nucleotides outside the gene matches: 7. CDR1 is LNHDA and CDR2 is SQIVND in the germline V gene (reference sequence). The CDR3 loop spans 15 amino acids. CDR3 protein: CASRRQGFGTDTQYF. CDR3 nucleotides: TGTGCCAGTAGGAGACAGGGTTTCGGCACAGATACGCAGTATTTT.

This clone was picked up a small number of times. The chain recombines TRBV28 with TRBJ2-7; D gene unclear. Deletions cut 3 bases from V and 2 bases from J, with 8 bases between. Germline V gives CDR1 MDHEN, CDR2 SYDVKM. This CDR3 is built from 13 residues. This CDR3 reads CASSFGQAYEQYF. As DNA, the CDR3 is TGTGCCAGCAGTTTTGGGCAGGCCTACGAGCAGTACTTC.

This clone was seen a single time. The CDR3 region is CASRLAGQLRSEQFF. CDR3 in DNA: TGTGCCAGTAGACTAGCGGGCCAATTGAGGAGTGAGCAGTTCTTC. The V call is TRBV19, the J call TRBJ2-1, with 9 bases identical to TRBD2. The CDR3 length is 15 residues. The V gene end was trimmed by 6 bases and the J gene end by 9 bases; junction bases not matched to a gene: 12. CDR1 is LNHDA and CDR2 is SQIVND in the germline V gene (reference sequence). Drawing the rest from reference TRBV19 and TRBJ2-1, the complete variable domain is DGGITQSPKYLFRKEGQNVTLSCEQNLNHDAMYWYRQDPGQGLRLIYYSQIVNDFQKGDIAEGYSVSREKKESFPLTVTSAQKNPTAFYLCASRLAGQLRSEQFFGPGTRLTVL.

The table lists this clone with a count of one. The chain is built from TRBV7-9 and TRBJ1-2, with D perhaps matching TRBD1 (6 bases). Trimming took off 8 bases at V and 4 bases at J, with 14 bases between the two ends. This CDR3 has 13 residues. Germline V gives CDR1 SEHNR, CDR2 FQNEAQ (reference sequence). CDR3 region: CASAPTGFYGYTF. The DNA for the CDR3 is TGTGCCAGCGCCCCTACAGGGTTCTATGGCTACACCTTC.

The chain links TRBV19 to TRBJ1-5; perhaps TRBD1 as D (6 bases). The germline CDR1 and CDR2 sequences are LNHDA and SQIVND (reference sequence). V dropped 2 bases and J dropped 6 bases, with 14 bases sitting between them. CDR3 length: 15 amino acids. Here the CDR3 DNA reads TGTGCCAGTAGTATACTGGTACAGGGTTTTCAGCCCCAGCATTTT. Translated: CASSILVQGFQPQHF. The full variable domain, with the rest looked up from reference TRBV19 and TRBJ1-5, is DGGITQSPKYLFRKEGQNVTLSCEQNLNHDAMYWYRQDPGQGLRLIYYSQIVNDFQKGDIAEGYSVSREKKESFPLTVTSAQKNPTAFYLCASSILVQGFQPQHFGDGTRLSIL.

The CDR3 spells CASSFWSSYNEQFF. DNA for the CDR3: TGTGCCAGCAGCTTCTGGAGCTCCTACAATGAGCAGTTCTTC. This rearrangement joins TRBV7-9 to TRBJ2-1; no reliable D call. This CDR3 spans 14 amino acids. Trimming cost V 3 bases and J 0 bases, with 6 bases left between them. Germline V gene data show CDR1 as SEHNR and CDR2 as FQNEAQ (reference sequence).

Details on this clone: The sample holds other DNA sequences that translate to the same CDR3. The V and J genes are TRBV28 and TRBJ1-5, with 10 bases aligning to TRBD1. V trimming: 3 bases; J trimming: 4 bases; junction bases outside the gene matches: 6. The CDR3 extends over 16 amino acids. CDR1 MDHEN and CDR2 SYDVKM come from the germline V gene. This CDR3 reads CASSFPRDRGNQPQHF. CDR3 in DNA: TGTGCCAGCAGTTTCCCCCGGGACAGGGGTAATCAGCCCCAGCATTTT.

This chain links TRBV5-1 with TRBJ2-2, with 7 positions matching TRBD1. V shed 1 base and J 0 bases; nucleotides not matched to a gene: 3. This CDR3 region has 16 residues. Per the germline V gene, CDR1 is SGHRS and CDR2 is YFSETQ. The CDR3 reads CASSLSTGPNTGELFF. The CDR3 nucleotides are TGCGCCAGCAGCTTGTCGACAGGGCCGAACACCGGGGAGCTGTTTTTT. The variable domain in full, completed from reference TRBV5-1 and TRBJ2-2, reads KAGVTQTPRYLIKTRGQQVTLSCSPISGHRSVSWYQQTPGQGLQFLFEYFSETQRNKGNFPGRFSGRQFSNSRSEMNVSTLELGDSALYLCASSLSTGPNTGELFFGEGSRLTVL.

The chain is built from TRBV27 and TRBJ1-5; D is possibly TRBD1 (6 bases). Trimming pared 8 bases from V and 1 base from J, leaving 12 bases between. Looked up from germline, CDR1 is MNHEY and CDR2 is SMNVEV (reference sequence). The CDR3 is 14 amino acids. The DNA of the CDR3 is TGTGCCAGCCGACAGGCCCTAAGCAATCAGCCCCAGCATTTT. Amino acid sequence: CASRQALSNQPQHF.

The chain has TRBV6-4 and TRBJ1-6, with 10 positions matching TRBD1. The germline V gene encodes CDR1 MRHNA and CDR2 SNTAGT. The CDR3 covers 15 residues. Trimming removed 6 bases from V and 10 bases from J; junction bases left unmatched: 9. This chain's CDR3 is CASSPTGGGGSPLHF. As DNA, the CDR3 is TGTGCCAGCAGCCCGACAGGGGGCGGGGGGTCACCCCTCCACTTT.

The chain links TRBV4-2 to TRBJ2-7; 9 nucleotides match TRBD2. CDR1 is LGHNA and CDR2 is YNFKEQ in the germline V gene. The J segment lost 4 bases and the V segment lost 8 bases, leaving 12 bases of the junction unmatched. There are 15 residues in the CDR3. CDR3 bases: TGTGCCAGCGGACCCCTAGCGGGAACCGAGTACGAGCAGTACTTC. Amino acids: CASGPLAGTEYEQYF.

This chain joins TRBV15 and TRBJ1-3; D is uncertain. The CDR3 sequence is 13 residues long. The germline V gene encodes CDR1 LNHNV and CDR2 YYDKDF (reference sequence). Trimming pared 8 bases from V and 0 bases from J, leaving 8 bases between. The DNA for the CDR3 is TGTGCCACCTTAGAGGTCTCTGGAAACACCATATATTTT. Translation: CATLEVSGNTIYF. Full variable domain (missing parts from reference TRBV15 and TRBJ1-3): DAMVIQNPRYQVTQFGKPVTLSCSQTLNHNVMYWYQQKSSQAPKLLFHYYDKDFNNEADTPDNFQSRRPNTSFCFLDIRSPGLGDTAMYLCATLEVSGNTIYFGEGSWLTVV.

The chain couples TRBV24-1 to TRBJ1-2; D is uncertain. V was cut by 2 bases and J by 0 bases, with 3 bases left in between. CDR3 length equals 13 residues. Germline V gene sequence: CDR1 KGHDR, CDR2 SFDVKD. CDR3 sequence reads: CATSDSSNYGYTF. The CDR3 DNA reads as TGTGCCACCAGTGATTCGTCTAACTATGGCTACACCTTC.

This clone was found once. Other nucleotide sequences from this sample produce the same CDR3. The chain couples TRBV28 to TRBJ2-7; 12 positions agree with TRBD2. The CDR3 sequence is 19 residues long. Germline CDR1 is MDHEN and CDR2 is SYDVKM. After removal of 4 bases from V and 0 bases from J, the junction contained 13 bases not matched to a gene. The CDR3 DNA follows: TGTGCCAGCAGTTCCCCATCTAGCGGGAGGGCCGGAGGCTCCTACGAGCAGTACTTC. Its protein product is CASSSPSSGRAGGSYEQYF.

This clone occurred a few times. The chain links TRBV27 to TRBJ2-7, with no clear D. This CDR3 is built from 13 residues. Looked up from germline, CDR1 is MNHEY and CDR2 is SMNVEV (reference sequence). With 5 bases removed from V and 6 bases from J, the gap between germline ends came to 14 bases. DNA for the CDR3: TGTGCCAGCAGTCGACCCGACTTTGGCGAGCAGTACTTC. Residues: CASSRPDFGEQYF.

This rearrangement joins TRBV3-1 (or the pseudogene TRBV3-2) to TRBJ2-5, with TRBD2 matching over 8 bases. The V gene end was trimmed by 3 bases and the J gene end by 4 bases; junction bases not matched to a gene: 7. Germline CDR1 is LGHDT and CDR2 is YNNKEL (reference sequence). The CDR3 contains 15 residues. CDR3 sequence: CASSQLAGSRETQYF. The CDR3 region has the DNA TGTGCCAGCAGCCAGTTAGCGGGATCAAGAGAGACCCAGTACTTC.

V and J are TRBV7-6 and TRBJ2-5; a weak D match, TRBD2 (5 bases). Per the germline V gene, CDR1 is SGHVS and CDR2 is FNYEAQ. Trimming pared 3 bases from V and 5 bases from J, leaving 16 bases between. The CDR3 has 15 residues. CDR3 DNA sequence: TGTGCCAGCAGCTTTACGGAGGCGCGAAGGGAGACCCAGTACTTC. Its translation: CASSFTEARRETQYF.

The rearrangement joins TRBV24-1 to TRBJ2-1; 13 positions match TRBD2. This CDR3 comprises 17 residues. J was trimmed by 5 bases and V by 5 bases; bases with no gene match: 8. Germline CDR1 is KGHDR and CDR2 is SFDVKD. The CDR3 DNA sequence: TGTGCCACCAGTGCGTGGACCGGGACTAGCGGGGACAATGAGCAGTTCTTC. This codes for CATSAWTGTSGDNEQFF.

The chain links TRBV18 to TRBJ2-1; 7 bases map to TRBD1. Unmatched junction bases numbered 6, after V lost 5 bases and J lost 2 bases. Germline CDR1 KGHSH, CDR2 LQKENI. The CDR3 runs 15 residues. CDR3 DNA sequence: TGTGCCAGCTCAAATGGACAGGTCACCTACAATGAGCAGTTCTTC. This gives the protein CASSNGQVTYNEQFF.

The chain employs TRBV11-2 and TRBJ2-2; D is possibly TRBD2 (6 bases). CDR3 size: 16 residues. The V gene lost 6 bases and the J gene lost 1 base, with 15 bases spanning the gap. Germline V lookup: CDR1 SGHAT, CDR2 FQNNGV. CDR3 loop: CASRRVVEGNTGELFF. The DNA of the CDR3 is TGTGCCAGCAGGCGGGTGGTGGAGGGGAACACCGGGGAGCTGTTTTTT.

This chain joins TRBV5-4 and TRBJ2-1, with D possibly TRBD2 on 5 matching bases. Germline values: CDR1 SGHNT, CDR2 YYREEE (reference sequence). This CDR3 has 15 amino acids. V shed 2 bases and J shed 0 bases, with 9 bases lying between them. The CDR3 bases are TGTGCCAGCAGCTTCCGGGATCTCTCCTACAATGAGCAGTTCTTC. It encodes CASSFRDLSYNEQFF.

V usage is TRBV5-1 and J usage is TRBJ1-2; perhaps TRBD1 as D (6 bases). V was clipped by 5 bases and J by 5 bases, with 16 bases between them. The CDR3 contains 14 residues. Germline V gene lookup returns CDR1 SGHRS and CDR2 YFSETQ. In nucleotides, the CDR3 is TGCGCCAGCAGTCCCGGTGGGGGCATATATGGCTACACCTTC. This codes for CASSPGGGIYGYTF.

The rearrangement uses TRBV24-1 and TRBJ1-4, with 9 bases identical to TRBD1. Germline V CDR1 and CDR2: KGHDR, SFDVKD. The CDR3 extends over 16 amino acids. V dropped 9 bases and J dropped 0; count of bases not matched to a gene: 7. CDR3 sequence reads: CATHGQGYATNEKLFF. The CDR3 nucleotides read TGTGCCACCCACGGACAGGGGTATGCAACTAATGAAAAACTGTTTTTT.

The V call is TRBV18, the J call TRBJ2-4; 13 bases fit TRBD2. Germline-derived CDR1 and CDR2 are KGHSH and LQKENI. This CDR3 is built from 17 residues. V lost 5 bases to trimming and J lost 2 bases; unmatched junction nucleotides: 6. The CDR3 here is CASSRTSGSGSKNIQYF. In DNA, the CDR3 is TGTGCCAGCTCAAGGACTAGCGGGAGTGGGTCCAAAAACATTCAGTACTTC.

The chain links TRBV10-3 to TRBJ2-7, with TRBD1 as a possible D gene (5 bases). The germline V and J ends were trimmed by 2 bases and 11 bases, with 16 bases remaining between them. Germline V CDR1 and CDR2: ENHRY, SYGVKD. There are 13 residues in the CDR3. The CDR3 sequence is CAISETKQALEYF. CDR3 nucleotides: TGTGCCATCAGTGAGACAAAACAGGCGCTGGAGTACTTC.

This chain uses TRBV29-1 with TRBJ2-7; D perhaps matches TRBD2 (5 bases). V was cut by 4 bases and J by 3 bases, with 7 bases left in between. CDR1 and CDR2 (germline): SQVTM, ANQGSEA. The CDR3 sequence is 11 residues long. The CDR3 DNA sequence: TGCAGCGTTGGAGGGTTCTACGAGCAGTACTTC. Protein: CSVGGFYEQYF.

The chain is built from TRBV19 and TRBJ2-2; TRBD2 aligns across 14 bases. The junction had 13 bases not matched to a gene; V was cut back by 5 bases and J by 2 bases. This CDR3 region has 20 residues. Germline V lookup: CDR1 LNHDA, CDR2 SQIVND (reference sequence). CDR3 nucleotides: TGTGCCAGTAGTCCGGGGACTAGCGGGAGACCGAACATAAACACCGGGGAGCTGTTTTTT. Protein sequence: CASSPGTSGRPNINTGELFF. The whole variable domain, remainder taken from reference TRBV19 and TRBJ2-2, is DGGITQSPKYLFRKEGQNVTLSCEQNLNHDAMYWYRQDPGQGLRLIYYSQIVNDFQKGDIAEGYSVSREKKESFPLTVTSAQKNPTAFYLCASSPGTSGRPNINTGELFFGEGSRLTVL.

A single count supports this clone. The rearrangement links TRBV6-5 to TRBJ1-1, with D tentatively TRBD1 (5 bases). The V and J ends lost 8 bases and 1 base respectively, with 17 bases between them. Germline CDR1 MNHEY, CDR2 SVGAGI. The CDR3 sequence is 15 residues long. CDR3 DNA: TGTGCCAGCTCTAGGGGCCTACCCGGGAACACTGAAGCTTTCTTT. Encoded protein: CASSRGLPGNTEAFF.

This chain uses TRBV12-2 with TRBJ1-1; the listed D gene, TRBD1, was not tested against the DNA. TRBV12-2 is designated a pseudogene. This CDR3 spans 16 amino acids. The CDR3 bases are TGTGCAAGTCGCTTAGCGGATAGGGGGCCGGGCACTGAAGCTTTCTTT. The encoded protein is CASRLADRGPGTEAFF.

DNA of the CDR3: TGTGCCTGGAGTGTACCGGGGATACGGGAGGCCAATGAGCAGTTCTTC. Translating it yields CAWSVPGIREANEQFF. V gene TRBV30 combines with J gene TRBJ2-1, with 7 bases matching TRBD2. Germline V gene data show CDR1 as GTSNPN and CDR2 as SVGIG (reference sequence). CDR3 length equals 16 residues. V dropped 0 bases and J dropped 6; count of bases not matched to a gene: 11.

This sequence joins TRBV5-1 and TRBJ2-1; 11 positions match TRBD2. J lost 4 bases, V lost 0 bases, and 3 bases had no gene match. CDR3 length equals 16 residues. CDR1 and CDR2 from the germline V gene are SGHRS and YFSETQ. As DNA, the CDR3 is TGCGCCAGCAGCTTGGGACTAGCGGGGTATTACAATGAGCAGTTCTTC. It yields the protein CASSLGLAGYYNEQFF.

As concerns this clone: The same CDR3 arises from other DNA sequences in this sample as well. The rearrangement uses TRBV6-5 and TRBJ2-5; D is possibly TRBD2 (5 bases). V lost 2 bases and J 5 bases, leaving 9 bases between the germline ends. CDR1 and CDR2 (germline): MNHEY, SVGAGI. The CDR3 length is 13 residues. The CDR3 reads CASSYGGEETQYF. The CDR3 bases are TGTGCCAGCAGTTACGGTGGGGAGGAGACCCAGTACTTC.